The source of this TCR beta chain is a study of ipilimumab plus nivolumab after autologous stem cell transplantation. Method: immunoSEQ multiplex PCR; TCRdb's copy keeps in-frame clones and lacks some. The sample contains about 3,100 clones, about 80% of which appear only once. V was pared by 5 bases and J by 8 bases, with 12 bases between. The CDR3 extends over 12 amino acids. Germline values: CDR1 SNHLY, CDR2 FYNNEI. The sample here was PBMCs, taken in a trial of ipilimumab plus nivolumab as post-transplant consolidation. The chain uses TRBV2 and TRBJ1-2; D unresolved. This clonotype was sampled from a male donor with primary mediastinal lymphoma. The CDR3 DNA reads TGTGCCAGCAGTCTCTCTATGGAGGGCTACACCTTC. Translation: CASSLSMEGYTF.